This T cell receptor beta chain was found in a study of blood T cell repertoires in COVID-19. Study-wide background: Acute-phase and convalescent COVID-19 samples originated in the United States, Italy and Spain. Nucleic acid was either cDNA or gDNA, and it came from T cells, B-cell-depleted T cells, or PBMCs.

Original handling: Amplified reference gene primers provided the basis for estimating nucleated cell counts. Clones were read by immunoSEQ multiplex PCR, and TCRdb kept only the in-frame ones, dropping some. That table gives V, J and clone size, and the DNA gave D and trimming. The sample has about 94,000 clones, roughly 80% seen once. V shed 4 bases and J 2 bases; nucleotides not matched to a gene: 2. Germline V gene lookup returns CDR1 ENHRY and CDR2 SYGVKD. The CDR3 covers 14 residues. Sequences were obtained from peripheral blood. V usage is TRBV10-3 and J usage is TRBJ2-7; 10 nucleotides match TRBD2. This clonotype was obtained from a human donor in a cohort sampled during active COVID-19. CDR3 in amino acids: CAISAAGGAYEQYF. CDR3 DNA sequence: TGTGCCATCAGTGCAGCGGGAGGGGCCTACGAGCAGTACTTC.